Following are 20 T cell receptor beta chains from one sample sequenced in a study of a mutant IDH1 vaccine in newly diagnosed glioma. Time point of the sample: week 23, last vaccination. One vaccine dose held 300 ug of mutant IDH1 20-mer peptide and came with topical imiquimod. These TCRs are of unknown antigen specificity. Sequenced by immunoSEQ multiplex PCR; TCRdb stores in-frame clones only, minus some. Of 82,000 or so clones in the sample, roughly 85% were seen once. Material: PBMCs, obtained from a glioma patient whose treatment included an IDH1 peptide vaccine. All receptors derive from a man aged 25 to 40 with glioma. Some clones in this sample may be carry-over from other donors' samples.

The chain combines TRBV5-1 with TRBJ2-5; 8 nucleotides match TRBD2. This CDR3 contains 14 residues. V gave up 6 bases and J gave up 2 bases; unmatched junction bases: 6. Germline V gene data show CDR1 as SGHRS and CDR2 as YFSETQ. CDR3 bases: TGCGCCAGCACGGGCGGGGGGACACAAGAGACCCAGTACTTC. Its translation: CASTGGGTQETQYF.

This chain joins TRBV27 and TRBJ2-5; TRBD1 agrees at 8 bases. The closer fit of TRBJ2-7 to the DNA end suggests the J call may be wrong. This CDR3 spans 15 amino acids. The germline V gene has CDR1 MNHEY and CDR2 SMNVEV (reference sequence). The CDR3: CASIQRTGLTYEQYF. The CDR3 region has the DNA TGTGCCAGCATCCAGAGGACAGGGTTAACCTACGAGCAGTACTTC.

This rearrangement joins TRBV9 to TRBJ1-1; the D is unclear. The CDR3 extends over 11 amino acids. V lost 5 bases and J lost 8, with 10 bases in between. Germline loops: CDR1 SGDLS, CDR2 YYNGEE. CDR3 sequence: CASSALTEAFF. The CDR3 DNA reads TGTGCCAGCAGTGCCCTTACAGAAGCTTTCTTT. The complete variable domain, with remaining parts taken from reference TRBV9 and TRBJ1-1, reads DSGVTQTPKHLITATGQRVTLRCSPRSGDLSVYWYQQSLDQGLQFLIQYYNGEERAKGNILERFSAQQFPDLHSELNLSSLELGDSALYFCASSALTEAFFGQGTRLTVV.

The rearrangement uses TRBV9 and TRBJ1-3; no reliable D call. CDR3 size: 16 residues. Germline assignment: CDR1 SGDLS and CDR2 YYNGEE. Trimming removed 0 bases at V and 0 bases at J, with 10 bases between. The CDR3 protein is CASSVGRLSSGNTIYF. The CDR3 bases are TGTGCCAGCAGCGTAGGACGGCTGAGCTCTGGAAACACCATATATTTT.

The chain combines TRBV7-2 with TRBJ1-2; TRBD1 matches 8 bases. There are 13 residues in the CDR3. The germline CDR1 and CDR2 sequences are SGHTA and FQGNSA. Trimming removed 4 bases from V and 4 bases from J; junction bases left unmatched: 2. The chain's CDR3 is CASSSGGSYGYTF. Here the CDR3 DNA reads TGTGCCAGCAGCTCAGGGGGCAGCTATGGCTACACCTTC.

The chain joins TRBV29-1 to TRBJ2-1; D is unclear. Trimming took 4 bases from V and 0 from J, leaving 7 bases between them. The CDR3 extends over 13 amino acids. Germline CDR1 reads SQVTM; CDR2 reads ANQGSEA. This CDR3 reads CSVARGSYNEQFF. CDR3 sequence (DNA): TGCAGCGTTGCTAGAGGCTCCTACAATGAGCAGTTCTTC.

V usage is TRBV10-3 and J usage is TRBJ1-3; 8 bases are a match to TRBD1. This CDR3 is built from 15 residues. V lost 3 bases, J lost 2 bases, and 3 bases stayed unmatched. Germline V gene data show CDR1 as ENHRY and CDR2 as SYGVKD. The CDR3 nucleotides read TGTGCCATCAGTGAAAGGACAGGGCCTGGAAACACCATATATTTT. Its protein product is CAISERTGPGNTIYF.

The genes are TRBV27 and TRBJ2-1, with a possible D match to TRBD1 (6 bases). This CDR3 region has 14 residues. V lost 3 bases and J 9 bases, leaving 15 bases between the germline ends. The germline V gene has CDR1 MNHEY and CDR2 SMNVEV (reference sequence). DNA for the CDR3: TGTGCCAGCAGTTTCGCAGCTATGGGGGCTGAGCAGTTCTTC. Its protein is CASSFAAMGAEQFF.

This clone was found a few times. The chain uses TRBV5-4 and TRBJ2-1; 9 bases fit TRBD2. This CDR3 comprises 17 residues. V lost 2 bases and J lost 7; bases outside the gene matches: 13. CDR1 SGHNT and CDR2 YYREEE come from the germline V gene (reference sequence). CDR3 DNA: TGTGCCAGCAGCTTTCAAGTAAGCTATAGCGGGAGAAATGAGCAGTTCTTC. The encoded protein is CASSFQVSYSGRNEQFF. Supplemented by reference TRBV5-4 and TRBJ2-1, the full variable domain reads ETGVTQSPTHLIKTRGQQVTLRCSSQSGHNTVSWYQQALGQGPQFIFQYYREEENGRGNFPPRFSGLQFPNYSSELNVNALELDDSALYLCASSFQVSYSGRNEQFFGPGTRLTVL.

This chain uses TRBV4-2 with TRBJ2-6; D not resolved. Germline values: CDR1 LGHNA, CDR2 YNFKEQ. The CDR3 extends over 16 amino acids. V was pared by 0 bases and J by 4 bases, with 10 bases between. CDR3 bases: TGTGCCAGCAGCCAAGAGGTAAATTCAGGGGCCAACGTCCTGACTTTC. It translates to CASSQEVNSGANVLTF.

The genes are TRBV7-9 and TRBJ2-1; possibly TRBD2 for D (6 bases). CDR3 length equals 19 residues. Germline-derived CDR1 and CDR2 are SEHNR and FQNEAQ (reference sequence). V gave up 4 bases and J gave up 0 bases, with 22 bases separating them. The CDR3 DNA sequence: TGTGCCAGCAGCTCCGGCAATCTTATAGCGGACGGCTCCTACAATGAGCAGTTCTTC. It yields the protein CASSSGNLIADGSYNEQFF. The entire variable domain, with the rest obtained from reference TRBV7-9 and TRBJ2-1, is as follows: DTGVSQNPRHKITKRGQNVTFRCDPISEHNRLYWYRQTLGQGPEFLTYFQNEAQLEKSRLLSDRFSAERPKGSFSTLEIQRTEQGDSAMYLCASSSGNLIADGSYNEQFFGPGTRLTVL.

V is TRBV4-2 and J is TRBJ2-3; D is uncertain. The ends were cut back, 3 bases at V and 0 bases at J, with 7 bases in the middle. Germline V lookup: CDR1 LGHNA, CDR2 YNFKEQ. CDR3 length: 14 residues. The CDR3 here is CASSQQGSTDTQYF. The CDR3 coding sequence is TGTGCCAGCAGCCAGCAAGGGAGCACAGATACGCAGTATTTT.

The chain recombines TRBV4-1 with TRBJ2-5; 7 positions agree with TRBD1. Germline V gene sequence: CDR1 MGHRA, CDR2 YSYEKL. CDR3 length equals 14 residues. Trimming removed 5 bases from V and 3 bases from J; junction bases left unmatched: 6. The CDR3 coding sequence is TGCGCCAGCAGCGGAACAACAGGGGAAGAGACCCAGTACTTC. Amino acid sequence: CASSGTTGEETQYF.

A few counts support this clone. CDR3 amino acids: CASSTPWGTEAFF. As DNA, the CDR3 is TGTGCCAGTAGTACCCCTTGGGGCACTGAAGCTTTCTTT. This chain uses TRBV19 with TRBJ1-1; D not resolved. CDR1 and CDR2 from the germline V gene are LNHDA and SQIVND (reference sequence). V lost 4 bases and J 4 bases, leaving 10 bases between the germline ends. The CDR3 covers 13 residues.

The chain couples TRBV4-2 to TRBJ2-5; 9 nucleotides match TRBD1. The CDR3 spans 17 residues. The V gene end was trimmed by 5 bases and the J gene end by 5 bases; junction bases not matched to a gene: 15. Germline CDR1 is LGHNA and CDR2 is YNFKEQ. CDR3 nucleotide sequence: TGTGCCAGCAGCTCGATCTCACAGGGGGCCCGGGGGGAGACCCAGTACTTC. Translation gives CASSSISQGARGETQYF.

The CDR3 coding sequence is TGTGCCACCAGCATAGGGGGCCCACGGGAGCAGTACTTC. Translating it yields CATSIGGPREQYF. This chain connects TRBV15 to TRBJ2-7, with TRBD1 matching 7 bases. With 4 bases clipped from V and 7 bases from J, the junction kept 7 bases outside the gene matches. Germline V gene sequence: CDR1 LNHNV, CDR2 YYDKDF (reference sequence). The CDR3 length is 13 residues.

The chain employs TRBV15 and TRBJ2-5, with a weak D call TRBD2 (6 bases). This CDR3 has 16 amino acids. V gave up 3 bases and J gave up 7 bases, with 21 bases separating them. CDR1 LNHNV and CDR2 YYDKDF come from the germline V gene (reference sequence). CDR3 amino acids: CATSRDRIGGVGTQYF. The CDR3 DNA follows: TGTGCCACCAGCAGGGACCGCATCGGCGGGGTCGGGACCCAGTACTTC. Supplemented by reference TRBV15 and TRBJ2-5, the full variable domain reads DAMVIQNPRYQVTQFGKPVTLSCSQTLNHNVMYWYQQKSSQAPKLLFHYYDKDFNNEADTPDNFQSRRPNTSFCFLDIRSPGLGDTAMYLCATSRDRIGGVGTQYFGPGTRLLVL.

The chain combines TRBV9 with TRBJ2-7; D gene unclear. V was cut by 4 bases and J by 0 bases, with 11 bases left in between. The CDR3 has 14 residues. Germline-derived CDR1 and CDR2 are SGDLS and YYNGEE. CDR3 loop: CASSFRTSSYEQYF. Written as DNA, the CDR3 is TGTGCCAGCAGCTTTCGGACCAGCTCCTACGAGCAGTACTTC.

J is TRBJ2-5 and V is TRBV25-1, with 12 bases aligning to TRBD2. Germline V CDR1 and CDR2: MGHDK, SYGVNS. CDR3 length equals 17 residues. V shed 2 bases and J 2 bases; nucleotides not matched to a gene: 6. CDR3 residues: CASSEGGTSGYQETQYF. In DNA, the CDR3 is TGTGCCAGCAGTGAAGGAGGGACTAGCGGGTATCAAGAGACCCAGTACTTC.

The chain recombines TRBV18 with TRBJ2-3, with D unresolved. The CDR3 runs to 13 residues. Trimming took off 2 bases at V and 3 bases at J, with 6 bases between the two ends. Germline CDR1 and CDR2: KGHSH and LQKENI. The CDR3 coding sequence is TGTGCCAGCTCACCAGGTTCTACAGATACGCAGTATTTT. Residues: CASSPGSTDTQYF.